The TCR beta chain under discussion was sequenced for a study of OX40 agonist ivuxolimab in advanced cancers. The overall study: At doses from 0.01 to 10 mg/kg, patients were given intravenous ivuxolimab every 2 weeks. General observations from the study: CD8+ T cells averaged more expanded clones than CD4+.

This CDR3 comprises 14 residues. The germline V gene encodes CDR1 SGHAT and CDR2 FQNNGV. Trimming shortened V by 1 base and J by 6 bases, and 10 bases separated the two germline ends. The table came from immunoSEQ multiplex PCR; TCRdb's copy has only in-frame clones and leaves some out. The repertoire holds roughly 110,000 clones, with 90% as singletons. Notes on this clone: Its antigen is unidentified.

The sequence was obtained from an adult with an advanced solid tumor such as melanoma, head and neck, liver or kidney cancer. The material was CD4+ or CD8+ T cells sorted from blood, obtained in a trial of the OX40 agonist ivuxolimab. The J gene is TRBJ2-1, the V gene TRBV11-2; D is unresolved. The CDR3 loop reads CASSLVLSSNEQFF. The CDR3 nucleotides are TGTGCCAGCAGCTTAGTACTATCGAGCAATGAGCAGTTCTTC. The full variable domain, in which reference TRBV11-2 and TRBJ2-1 provide the parts outside the CDR3, is EAGVAQSPRYKIIEKRQSVAFWCNPISGHATLYWYQQILGQGPKLLIQFQNNGVVDDSQLPKDRFSAERLKGVDSTLKIQPAKLEDSAVYLCASSLVLSSNEQFFGPGTRLTVL.